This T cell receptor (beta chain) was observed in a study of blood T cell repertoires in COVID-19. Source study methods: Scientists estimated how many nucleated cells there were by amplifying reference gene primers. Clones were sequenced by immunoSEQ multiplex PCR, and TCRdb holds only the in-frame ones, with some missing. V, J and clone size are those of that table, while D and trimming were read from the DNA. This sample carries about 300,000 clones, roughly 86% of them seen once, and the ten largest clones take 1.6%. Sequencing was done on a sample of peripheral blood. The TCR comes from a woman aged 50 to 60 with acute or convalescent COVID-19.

CDR3 amino acids: CAISESLASYEQYF. The CDR3 DNA reads as TGTGCCATCAGTGAGTCCTTGGCCTCCTACGAGCAGTACTTC. The J gene is TRBJ2-7, the V gene TRBV10-3; no definite D call. V was trimmed by 0 bases and J by 0 bases, leaving 6 bases between them. CDR3 length: 14 residues. Germline V gene data show CDR1 as ENHRY and CDR2 as SYGVKD.